These 21 T cell receptor beta chains were all obtained from the same sample, sequenced in a study of cytomegalovirus exposure and HLA in healthy donors. Use of 60 Vbeta and 13 Jbeta primers characterized the PCR. Here immunoSEQ multiplex PCR was the method, and the copy in TCRdb shows in-frame clones only, minus some. The data show about 130,000 clones, about 10% seen once. Sample: PBMCs. These receptor sequences come from a woman aged 18-35 years in good health and CMV-seropositive.

There are a few counts of this clone. The chain employs TRBV6-5 and TRBJ2-7; 9 bases map to TRBD1. The CDR3 has 15 residues. The J segment lost 2 bases and the V segment lost 6 bases, leaving 8 bases of the junction unmatched. Germline CDR1 and CDR2: MNHEY and SVGAGI. The CDR3 bases are TGTGCCAGCAGCATCTCCGGGACAGGGCCCTACGAGCAGTACTTC. This gives the protein CASSISGTGPYEQYF.

This clone was observed a few times. The chain carries TRBV28 and TRBJ2-7; 10 nucleotides agree with TRBD2. The CDR3 is made up of 16 amino acids. Germline CDR1 and CDR2: MDHEN and SYDVKM. The V segment lost 1 base and the J segment 3 bases; nucleotides outside the gene matches: 6. The CDR3 here is CASSLFVAGGIYEQYF. CDR3 bases: TGTGCCAGCAGTTTATTCGTAGCGGGAGGTATCTACGAGCAGTACTTC.

This chain links TRBV9 with TRBJ2-3, with 13 nucleotides matching TRBD2. CDR1 is SGDLS, CDR2 YYNGEE, per germline. V lost 3 bases to trimming and J lost 9 bases; unmatched junction nucleotides: 7. The CDR3 spans 15 residues. The CDR3 DNA is TGTGCCAGCAGCGCCGGACTAGCGGGAGAGACCACGCAGTATTTT. It translates to CASSAGLAGETTQYF.

A few counts support this clone. This sequence joins TRBV2 and TRBJ2-7; 7 nucleotides align to TRBD1. After removal of 7 bases from V and 3 bases from J, the junction contained 12 bases not matched to a gene. Germline CDR1 SNHLY, CDR2 FYNNEI. This CDR3 is built from 15 residues. The CDR3 loop is CASTTGQPFFYEQYF. The CDR3 bases are TGTGCCAGCACTACGGGACAGCCCTTTTTCTACGAGCAGTACTTC.

In its sample, this clone was seen a few times. In DNA form, the CDR3 reads TGTGCCAGCAGCTTTACGGCAGGGAATCAGCCCCAGCATTTT. Protein sequence: CASSFTAGNQPQHF. This chain uses TRBV7-9 with TRBJ1-5; D might be TRBD1 (5 bases). Germline-derived CDR1 and CDR2 are SEHNR and FQNEAQ (reference sequence). V was cut by 3 bases and J by 4 bases, with 10 bases left in between. The CDR3 has 14 amino acids.

This clone came up a few times. This sequence joins TRBV28 and TRBJ2-5; TRBD1 is a possible D gene (6 bases). Trimming removed 8 bases at V and 1 base at J, with 11 bases between. The V gene's germline CDR1 is MDHEN and CDR2 SYDVKM. The CDR3 is made up of 13 amino acids. The CDR3: CASARTVQETQYF. In DNA form, the CDR3 reads TGTGCCAGCGCCCGGACAGTCCAAGAGACCCAGTACTTC.

A remark on this clone: Other DNA sequences of this sample code for an identical CDR3. V usage is TRBV28 and J usage is TRBJ1-1, with TRBD1 matching 8 bases. V lost 6 bases, J lost 4 bases, and 1 base stayed unmatched. The CDR3 loop spans 12 amino acids. Germline V lookup: CDR1 MDHEN, CDR2 SYDVKM. CDR3 sequence: CASRTGGTEAFF. The CDR3 DNA reads TGTGCCAGCAGAACAGGGGGCACTGAAGCTTTCTTT.

This clone was recorded a few times. This rearrangement joins TRBV6-1 to TRBJ1-4, with 7 bases fitting TRBD1. CDR3 length equals 12 residues. The V and J ends lost 10 bases and 8 bases, in that order; junction bases with no gene match: 7. Germline CDR1 reads MNHNS; CDR2 reads SASEGT. The CDR3 DNA reads as TGTGCCACTGAGGGGGCTACCGAAAAACTGTTTTTT. Protein: CATEGATEKLFF.

The chain couples TRBV13 to TRBJ2-1; the match to TRBD2 covers 14 bases. This CDR3 comprises 16 residues. J lost 4 bases, V lost 4 bases, and 3 bases had no gene match. CDR1 PRHDT and CDR2 FYEKMQ come from the germline V gene (reference sequence). CDR3 DNA sequence: TGTGCCAGCAGCTCGACTAGCGGGAGGGATTACAATGAGCAGTTCTTC. Residues: CASSSTSGRDYNEQFF.

This chain links TRBV2 with TRBJ2-1; TRBD2 might be the D (6 bases). Germline V lookup: CDR1 SNHLY, CDR2 FYNNEI. With 7 bases removed from V and 7 bases from J, the gap between germline ends came to 14 bases. CDR3 length: 13 amino acids. The CDR3 loop reads CASIWRGGNEQFF. CDR3 sequence (DNA): TGTGCCAGCATATGGAGGGGTGGAAATGAGCAGTTCTTC.

CDR3 nucleotides: TGTGCCTGCGAGGGCCTGAACACTGAAGCTTTCTTT. Translation: CACEGLNTEAFF. V gene TRBV30 combines with J gene TRBJ1-1; D remains ambiguous. The CDR3 loop spans 12 amino acids. Germline CDR1 reads GTSNPN; CDR2 reads SVGIG (reference sequence). V lost 6 bases and J 0 bases, leaving 8 bases between the germline ends.

This chain uses TRBV9 with TRBJ2-1; 7 nucleotides agree with TRBD1. CDR1 and CDR2 from the germline V gene are SGDLS and YYNGEE. This CDR3 has 13 residues. Trimming removed 4 bases from V and 6 bases from J; junction bases left unmatched: 4. The CDR3 spells CASSTGTVNEQFF. CDR3 nucleotides: TGTGCCAGCAGCACAGGGACAGTCAATGAGCAGTTCTTC.

Only a few counts were recorded for this clone. The chain is built from TRBV10-3 and TRBJ1-5; 10 nucleotides agree with TRBD1. The trim removed 4 bases at V and 0 bases at J, leaving 6 bases unmatched. Germline CDR1 reads ENHRY; CDR2 reads SYGVKD. The CDR3 is made up of 17 amino acids. The CDR3 sequence is CAISVGRQGASNQPQHF. CDR3 coding DNA: TGTGCCATCAGTGTTGGTAGACAGGGGGCTAGCAATCAGCCCCAGCATTTT.

This clone was seen a handful of times. This chain joins TRBV5-5 and TRBJ1-2; the match to TRBD1 covers 7 bases. There are 14 residues in the CDR3. The germline V gene has CDR1 SGHKS and CDR2 YYEKEE (reference sequence). After removal of 1 base from V and 4 bases from J, the junction contained 4 bases not matched to a gene. The CDR3 is CASSLLTGSYGYTF. CDR3 bases: TGTGCCAGCAGCTTGTTGACAGGGAGCTATGGCTACACCTTC.

This clone has only a few counts. This rearrangement joins TRBV11-3 to TRBJ1-2, with D tentatively TRBD1 (5 bases). CDR1 is SGHNT, CDR2 YENEEA, per germline. V was trimmed by 5 bases and J by 2 bases, leaving 12 bases between them. The CDR3 extends over 14 amino acids. The CDR3 sequence is CASSPRTTNYGYTF. CDR3 nucleotides: TGTGCCAGCAGCCCCCGGACAACAAACTATGGCTACACCTTC.

The chain is built from TRBV27 and TRBJ2-2, with 10 nucleotides matching TRBD2. In germline, CDR1 is MNHEY, CDR2 SMNVEV (reference sequence). The CDR3 extends over 15 amino acids. V was pared by 10 bases and J by 7 bases, with 12 bases of the junction left unmatched. The CDR3 region is CATTYKPSGSGELFF. The CDR3 DNA reads TGTGCCACAACCTATAAGCCTAGCGGGAGCGGGGAGCTGTTTTTT.

This rearrangement joins TRBV28 to TRBJ2-7; perhaps TRBD1 as D (6 bases). V was cut by 7 bases and J by 8 bases, with 15 bases left in between. Germline V gene lookup returns CDR1 MDHEN and CDR2 SYDVKM. The CDR3 has 12 amino acids. This chain's CDR3 is CASTREGVQQYF. The CDR3 DNA sequence: TGTGCCAGCACTCGAGAGGGGGTTCAGCAGTACTTC. Filled out from reference TRBV28 and TRBJ2-7, the complete variable domain reads DVKVTQSSRYLVKRTGEKVFLECVQDMDHENMFWYRQDPGLGLRLIYFSYDVKMKEKGDIPEGYSVSREKKERFSLILESASTNQTSMYLCASTREGVQQYFGPGTRLTVT.

This chain connects TRBV4-1 to TRBJ2-3, with a tentative D call TRBD1 (6 bases). The V gene's germline CDR1 is MGHRA and CDR2 YSYEKL. The CDR3 consists of 16 residues. Trimming removed 0 bases from V and 0 bases from J, with 10 bases in between. The DNA of the CDR3 is TGCGCCAGCAGCCAAGAGGGGGCAGGGAGCACAGATACGCAGTATTTT. Residues: CASSQEGAGSTDTQYF.

This clone has at least ten counts. The CDR3 here is CRGDEAFF. For the CDR3, the DNA is TGCAGGGGAGATGAAGCTTTCTTT. The chain joins TRBV29-1 to TRBJ1-1; no reliable D call. Germline CDR1 reads SQVTM; CDR2 reads ANQGSEA. The CDR3 totals 8 residues.

This clone was recorded a few times. The chain has TRBV2 and TRBJ1-6; perhaps TRBD1 as D (5 bases). This CDR3 is 13 amino acids long. Trimming left V 5 bases short and J 8 bases short, with 10 bases between. Germline lookup yields CDR1 SNHLY and CDR2 FYNNEI. For the CDR3, the DNA is TGTGCCAGCAGTCGTGACAGCTATTCACCCCTCCACTTT. It specifies CASSRDSYSPLHF.

J is TRBJ1-5 and V is TRBV30; a possible D gene is TRBD1 (6 bases). Germline-derived CDR1 and CDR2 are GTSNPN and SVGIG (reference sequence). This CDR3 contains 12 residues. V was clipped by 2 bases and J by 7 bases, with 9 bases between them. CDR3 amino acids: CAWSRGSQPQHF. The CDR3 coding sequence is TGTGCCTGGAGTAGGGGGAGCCAGCCCCAGCATTTT.